The rows below give T cell receptor beta chains drawn from one sample of a study of CD4+ T cells in melanoma. The data were produced by immunoSEQ multiplex PCR, yet TCRdb's version contains in-frame clones alone and is incomplete. The sample lists around 110,000 clones, about 90% occurring once. Sequenced input: peripheral blood. All receptors come from a human donor with melanoma. The CDR3 runs from the conserved cysteine through the conserved F or W. A D gene is named only where the DNA matches it firmly. Clone size appears in some rows only: once, few, many, or a class for an expanded clone.

TRBJ2-7,TRBV7-3,NA,TRBD2,CASSLWAGGPYEQYF,TGTGCCAGCAGCTTATGGGCGGGAGGGCCGTACGAGCAGTACTTC
TRBJ2-5,TRBV7-3,NA,NA,CASSQTGPALGETQYF,TGTGCCAGCAGCCAAACAGGGCCCGCCTTGGGAGAGACCCAGTACTTC
TRBJ1-6,TRBV18,NA,TRBD1,CASSPRTGRNSPLHF,TGTGCCAGCTCACCTCGGACAGGGAGAAATTCACCCCTCCACTTT
TRBJ2-6,TRBV30,NA,NA,CAWSVSGANVLTF,TGTGCCTGGAGTGTAAGTGGGGCCAACGTCCTGACTTTC
TRBJ2-2,TRBV25-1,NA,TRBD1,CASSIQQGAGELFF,TGTGCCAGCAGCATTCAACAGGGGGCCGGGGAGCTGTTTTTT
TRBJ2-7,TRBV6-5,NA,TRBD2,CASSRSGGARDEQYF,TGTGCCAGCAGTCGAAGCGGGGGGGCCCGCGACGAGCAGTACTTC
TRBJ2-3,TRBV7-3,NA,NA,CASSPRMRDTQYF,TGTGCCAGCAGCCCACGGATGAGAGATACGCAGTATTTT
TRBJ2-3,TRBV5-1,NA,NA,CASSLGQGDTDTQYF,TGCGCCAGCAGCTTGGGGCAGGGTGACACAGATACGCAGTATTTT
TRBJ1-3,TRBV19,few,NA,CASSKDRTATGNTIYF,TGTGCCAGTAGTAAGGATAGGACGGCTACTGGAAACACCATATATTTT
TRBJ2-7,TRBV7-9,NA,NA,CASSLNYEQYF,TGTGCCAGCAGCTTAAACTACGAGCAGTACTTC
TRBJ2-3,TRBV4-2,NA,NA,CASSQLPREAPHTQYF,TGTGCCAGCAGCCAACTTCCAAGGGAAGCCCCACATACGCAGTATTTT
TRBJ2-1,TRBV7-2,few,TRBD2,CASSLEARELDEQFF,TGTGCCAGCAGCTTAGAGGCGCGGGAGCTAGATGAGCAGTTCTTC
TRBJ2-7,TRBV6-5,NA,TRBD1,CASSYQQGVSYEQYF,TGTGCCAGCAGTTACCAACAGGGGGTGTCCTACGAGCAGTACTTC
TRBJ2-7,TRBV30,NA,NA,CAWSRGRKTYEQYF,TGTGCCTGGAGCAGAGGACGGAAGACCTACGAGCAGTACTTC
TRBJ1-2,TRBV7-3,NA,TRBD1,CASSLDRGTGYTF,TGTGCCAGCAGCCTCGACAGGGGGACTGGCTACACCTTC
TRBJ2-2,TRBV2,NA,NA,CASAQTGATGELFF,TGTGCCAGCGCCCAGACGGGTGCCACCGGGGAGCTGTTTTTT
TRBJ2-3,TRBV19,few,TRBD2,CASSIRGTSGGTDTQYF,TGTGCCAGTAGTATTCGGGGGACTAGCGGGGGCACAGATACGCAGTATTTT
TRBJ2-1,TRBV19,NA,NA,CASSMTITPYNEQFF,TGTGCCAGTAGTATGACTATTACTCCCTACAATGAGCAGTTCTTC
TRBJ2-1,TRBV5-4,once,NA,CASSFTRESSYNEQFF,TGTGCCAGCAGCTTTACCCGGGAAAGCTCCTACAATGAGCAGTTCTTC
TRBJ2-1,TRBV7-9,NA,NA,CASSLVGGTSSYNEQFF,TGTGCCAGCAGCTTAGTTGGAGGGACGAGCTCCTACAATGAGCAGTTCTTC
TRBJ1-4,TRBV28,NA,NA,CASSLGPVGGLFF,TGTGCCAGCAGTTTAGGCCCCGTAGGGGGACTGTTTTTT
TRBJ1-1,TRBV10-2,NA,NA,CASSITGRRETEAFF,TGCGCCAGCAGCATCACAGGGAGAAGGGAAACTGAAGCTTTCTTT
TRBJ2-1,TRBV5-4,NA,NA,CASRGAGDYNEQFF,TGTGCCAGCAGAGGAGCGGGCGACTACAATGAGCAGTTCTTC
TRBJ2-7,TRBV5-1,NA,NA,CASSFAHEYYEQYF,TGCGCCAGCAGCTTTGCCCACGAATACTACGAGCAGTACTTC
TRBJ2-5,TRBV7-2,NA,NA,CASSRDSYQETQYF,TGTGCCAGCAGCCGCGACTCGTACCAAGAGACCCAGTACTTC
TRBJ1-5,TRBV7-6,NA,NA,CASSINRVKPQHF,TGTGCCAGCAGCATAAACAGGGTAAAGCCCCAGCATTTT
TRBJ1-4,TRBV15,NA,NA,CATSRASQRAVFF,TGTGCCACCAGCAGAGCGTCCCAGCGGGCGGTGTTTTTT
TRBJ2-5,TRBV7-2,NA,NA,CASSFTAQETQYF,TGTGCCAGCAGCTTCACCGCTCAAGAGACCCAGTACTTC
TRBJ1-1,TRBV2,NA,NA,CASSVRVTEAFF,TGTGCCAGCAGTGTCCGGGTCACTGAAGCTTTCTTT
TRBJ2-7,TRBV7-2,NA,NA,CASSQGWRSSYEQYF,TGTGCCAGCAGCCAAGGGTGGCGGAGCTCCTACGAGCAGTACTTC
TRBJ1-1,TRBV19,NA,NA,CASSGRITEAFF,TGTGCCAGTAGTGGGCGAATCACTGAAGCTTTCTTT
TRBJ1-4,TRBV19,NA,NA,CASSIQVGSRRSEKLFF,TGTGCCAGTAGTATACAAGTGGGCTCTCGGCGGAGTGAAAAACTGTTTTTT
TRBJ2-2,TRBV7-9,once,TRBD1,CASSHGTELYTGELFF,TGTGCCAGCAGCCATGGGACAGAACTTTACACCGGGGAGCTGTTTTTT